The sequence of this T cell receptor (beta chain) was determined in a study of blood T cell repertoires in COVID-19. Turning to the study itself: T cells, B-cell-depleted T cells, or PBMCs provided the cDNA or gDNA that served as material.

The method was immunoSEQ multiplex PCR; TCRdb's version includes in-frame clones alone and lacks a portion of them. The sample includes 180,000 or so clones, over 75% of them seen just once. The CDR3 is 15 amino acids. CDR1 is SGHRS, CDR2 YFSETQ, per germline. Losses at the gene ends were 4 bases for V and 5 bases for J; bases not matched to a gene: 11. This clonotype was obtained from a woman between 18 and 29 years old who had recovered from COVID-19. The chain couples TRBV5-1 to TRBJ2-5; the match to TRBD1 covers 7 bases. Input material: PBMCs or T cells enriched from blood (not recorded which). The CDR3 loop is CASSARDSSEETQYF. DNA for the CDR3: TGCGCCAGCAGCGCCCGGGACAGTTCAGAGGAGACCCAGTACTTC. The variable domain in full, with the rest retrieved from reference TRBV5-1 and TRBJ2-5, is KAGVTQTPRYLIKTRGQQVTLSCSPISGHRSVSWYQQTPGQGLQFLFEYFSETQRNKGNFPGRFSGRQFSNSRSEMNVSTLELGDSALYLCASSARDSSEETQYFGPGTRLLVL.